The 27 T cell receptor beta chains below all came from one sample that was sequenced in a study of beta chain features in type 1 diabetes. Findings and limits, study-wide: All four CD4+ subsets of Type 1 diabetes patients contained TCRB CDR3s that were moderately but significantly shorter.

Sequenced material consisted of expressed TCRB transcripts (all of the isolated RNA was reverse transcribed). Libraries were prepared by immunoSEQ multiplex PCR; TCRdb keeps only in-frame clonotypes and omits some of them. The sample holds some 660,000 clones; about 14% are singletons and the top ten take less than 0.04%. No antigen has been identified for these receptors. Input material: naive CD4+ T cells from blood. The receptors shown here come from a man younger than 35 with type 1 diabetes.

The genes are TRBV4-1 and TRBJ1-3; D call uncertain. Germline CDR1 is MGHRA and CDR2 is YSYEKL. This CDR3 is built from 16 residues. The V gene lost 1 base and the J gene lost 1 base, with 11 bases spanning the gap. The CDR3: CASSQVHSGSGNTIYF. CDR3 nucleotides: TGCGCCAGCAGCCAAGTACACTCCGGGTCTGGAAACACCATATATTTT.

V and J are TRBV7-2 and TRBJ2-3, with TRBD1 matching over 7 bases. The J segment lost 3 bases and the V segment lost 1 base, leaving 4 bases of the junction unmatched. Germline loops: CDR1 SGHTA, CDR2 FQGNSA. CDR3 length: 15 residues. CDR3 DNA: TGTGCCAGCAGCTTAGGACCAGGGGGAACAGATACGCAGTATTTT. It is translated as CASSLGPGGTDTQYF.

The table lists this clone with a few counts. The rearrangement uses TRBV6-5 and TRBJ2-5, with D tentatively TRBD1 or TRBD2 (5 bases each). Deletions cut 0 bases from V and 5 bases from J, with 13 bases between. This CDR3 has 15 residues. Germline assignment: CDR1 MNHEY and CDR2 SVGAGI. Written as DNA, the CDR3 is TGTGCCAGCAGTTACTCGAACTGGGGGAGCGAGACCCAGTACTTC. Amino acid sequence: CASSYSNWGSETQYF.

There are a few counts of this clone. The gene calls are TRBV9 and TRBJ2-5; D is ambiguous. This CDR3 spans 15 amino acids. The germline V gene has CDR1 SGDLS and CDR2 YYNGEE. Trimming left V 0 bases short and J 2 bases short, with 11 bases between. CDR3 DNA: TGTGCCAGCAGCGTAGCGGGCAGTACACAAGAGACCCAGTACTTC. This gives the protein CASSVAGSTQETQYF.

This clone was observed a handful of times. The chain employs TRBV5-1 and TRBJ2-3, with 10 positions matching TRBD2. The germline gives CDR1 SGHRS, CDR2 YFSETQ. After removal of 4 bases from V and 0 bases from J, the junction contained 5 bases not matched to a gene. The CDR3 runs to 16 residues. CDR3 residues: CASSPGTSESTDTQYF. CDR3 DNA: TGCGCCAGCAGCCCAGGGACTAGCGAAAGCACAGATACGCAGTATTTT.

This clone has a handful of counts. The chain carries TRBV5-1 and TRBJ2-7; no clear D. The V end was cut by 2 bases, the J end by 5 bases, with 11 bases between. CDR3 length equals 13 residues. Germline assignment: CDR1 SGHRS and CDR2 YFSETQ. The CDR3 loop is CASSFGRLNEQYF. DNA of the CDR3: TGCGCCAGCAGCTTCGGCAGGCTCAACGAGCAGTACTTC.

V is TRBV5-1 and J is TRBJ2-1, with TRBD2 matching 14 bases. J was trimmed by 7 bases and V by 4 bases; bases with no gene match: 4. The CDR3 spans 15 residues. The germline gives CDR1 SGHRS, CDR2 YFSETQ. The CDR3 here is CASSVGLAGVNEQFF. The CDR3 DNA is TGCGCCAGCAGCGTGGGACTAGCGGGAGTGAATGAGCAGTTCTTC.

Comments on this clone: Different DNA sequences within this sample yield the same CDR3. This chain connects TRBV25-1 to TRBJ1-6; a weak D match, TRBD1 (6 bases). Deletions cut 6 bases from V and 0 bases from J, with 6 bases between. This CDR3 has 14 amino acids. Germline V gene data show CDR1 as MGHDK and CDR2 as SYGVNS. The CDR3: CASRDSSYNSPLHF. For the CDR3, the DNA is TGTGCCAGCAGGGACAGCTCCTATAATTCACCCCTCCACTTT.

This clone appeared a few times. The chain is built from TRBV15 and TRBJ1-6, with a tentative D call TRBD1 (5 bases). Germline loops: CDR1 LNHNV, CDR2 YYDKDF (reference sequence). V was shortened by 3 bases and J by 7 bases, with 19 bases between the two germline ends. The CDR3 runs to 17 residues. The CDR3 reads CATSSGTESVLNSPLHF. The CDR3 nucleotides read TGTGCCACCAGCAGCGGGACGGAGTCGGTTCTAAATTCACCCCTCCACTTT.

This sequence joins TRBV15 and TRBJ1-1, with unresolved D. V was clipped by 0 bases and J by 5 bases, with 7 bases between them. This CDR3 is 13 amino acids long. Germline lookup yields CDR1 LNHNV and CDR2 YYDKDF (reference sequence). CDR3 coding DNA: TGTGCCACCAGCAGAGATCGGAGTACTGAAGCTTTCTTT. Translation: CATSRDRSTEAFF.

The table lists this clone with a few counts. V gene TRBV7-2 combines with J gene TRBJ2-7; 12 bases agree with TRBD2. The germline gives CDR1 SGHTA, CDR2 FQGNSA. V was pared by 5 bases and J by 8 bases, with 7 bases of the junction left unmatched. The length of the CDR3 is 14 residues. CDR3 region: CASSKTSGSLQQYF. Here the CDR3 DNA reads TGTGCCAGCAGCAAGACTAGCGGGAGCCTCCAGCAGTACTTC.

The rearrangement uses TRBV29-1 and TRBJ2-3; 11 bases map to TRBD1. V lost 4 bases and J lost 3; bases outside the gene matches: 3. Germline loops: CDR1 SQVTM, CDR2 ANQGSEA. The CDR3 contains 14 residues. The DNA for the CDR3 is TGCAGCGTTGGTGGACAGGGGGCAACAGATACGCAGTATTTT. Amino acid sequence: CSVGGQGATDTQYF.

This chain uses TRBV29-1 with TRBJ1-1, with no clear D. V shed 5 bases and J shed 2 bases, with 9 bases lying between them. CDR3 length: 12 amino acids. The germline V gene has CDR1 SQVTM and CDR2 ANQGSEA. The CDR3 nucleotides read TGCAGCGTTTACCGGGTCAACACTGAAGCTTTCTTT. This sequence encodes CSVYRVNTEAFF.

The chain employs TRBV30 and TRBJ1-5, with D maybe TRBD1 (5 bases). The CDR3 length is 13 residues. The V end lost 1 base, the J end lost 8 bases, and 12 bases lay between the germline ends. Germline CDR1 reads GTSNPN; CDR2 reads SVGIG (reference sequence). The CDR3 sequence is CAWSDQGGKPQHF. CDR3 DNA: TGTGCCTGGAGTGATCAGGGAGGGAAGCCCCAGCATTTT.

This clone was seen a handful of times. The CDR3 sequence: CASSSSGRAHEQYF. CDR3 nucleotides: TGTGCCAGCAGCTCAAGCGGGAGGGCCCACGAGCAGTACTTC. The chain joins TRBV7-2 to TRBJ2-7; 10 bases are shared with TRBD2. Looked up from germline, CDR1 is SGHTA and CDR2 is FQGNSA. V lost 4 bases, J lost 5 bases, and 5 bases stayed unmatched. The CDR3 is 14 amino acids.

The gene calls are TRBV5-1 and TRBJ2-1; no reliable D call. The CDR3 loop spans 11 amino acids. V was pared by 0 bases and J by 10 bases, with 5 bases between. Germline V gives CDR1 SGHRS, CDR2 YFSETQ. The CDR3 reads CASSLGVEQFF. CDR3 DNA sequence: TGCGCCAGCAGCTTGGGAGTAGAGCAGTTCTTC.

This clone has more than one count but fewer than ten. CDR3 in DNA: TGTGCCAGCAGCTTAGGGTACGGAAACACCATATATTTT. Translating it yields CASSLGYGNTIYF. The chain uses TRBV7-9 and TRBJ1-3; D unresolved. V dropped 1 base and J dropped 4 bases, with 5 bases sitting between them. CDR1 and CDR2 from the germline V gene are SEHNR and FQNEAQ (reference sequence). CDR3 length: 13 amino acids.

This clone has a handful of counts. The chain carries TRBV6-4 and TRBJ2-1, with D perhaps matching TRBD2 (7 bases). Germline loops: CDR1 MRHNA, CDR2 SNTAGT. The V end was cut by 4 bases, the J end by 4 bases, with 14 bases between. This CDR3 has 15 residues. The CDR3 loop is CASSVRGGEYNEQFF. The CDR3 DNA follows: TGTGCCAGCAGTGTAAGAGGGGGGGAATACAATGAGCAGTTCTTC.

A few counts support this clone. The V call is TRBV28, the J call TRBJ1-1, with a weak D call TRBD1 (5 bases). This CDR3 comprises 13 residues. V dropped 3 bases and J dropped 8 bases, with 13 bases sitting between them. Germline V gives CDR1 MDHEN, CDR2 SYDVKM. The CDR3 nucleotides read TGTGCCAGCAGTTTGTCGGGGCAAAGCGAAGCTTTCTTT. Amino acids: CASSLSGQSEAFF.

This clone turned up a few times. The chain has TRBV2 and TRBJ2-7, with D perhaps matching TRBD1 (6 bases). V lost 6 bases, J lost 3 bases, and 15 bases lay in between. The V gene's germline CDR1 is SNHLY and CDR2 FYNNEI. The CDR3 covers 14 residues. The chain's CDR3 is CASRDRQEDYEQYF. CDR3 coding DNA: TGTGCCAGCAGGGATCGACAGGAAGACTACGAGCAGTACTTC.

V gene TRBV2 combines with J gene TRBJ1-5; possible D gene TRBD1, 5 bases. In germline, CDR1 is SNHLY, CDR2 FYNNEI. This CDR3 contains 17 residues. V shed 5 bases and J shed 4 bases, with 21 bases lying between them. The CDR3 loop reads CASSPHLGTGYNQPQHF. The CDR3 nucleotides read TGTGCCAGCAGTCCTCACCTCGGGACGGGCTATAATCAGCCCCAGCATTTT. Full variable domain (rest looked up from reference TRBV2 and TRBJ1-5): EPEVTQTPSHQVTQMGQEVILRCVPISNHLYFYWYRQILGQKVEFLVSFYNNEISEKSEIFDDQFSVERPDGSNFTLKIRSTKLEDSAMYFCASSPHLGTGYNQPQHFGDGTRLSIL.

This clone was counted once. The rearrangement uses TRBV7-2 and TRBJ2-1, with a tentative D call TRBD2 (5 bases). CDR3 length: 15 residues. The germline gives CDR1 SGHTA, CDR2 FQGNSA. V was trimmed by 5 bases and J by 7 bases, leaving 18 bases between them. The CDR3 loop is CASSPRTPVGNEQFF. CDR3 coding DNA: TGTGCCAGCAGCCCAAGGACTCCGGTGGGGAATGAGCAGTTCTTC.

This chain uses TRBV7-3 with TRBJ2-1, with TRBD1 matching over 7 bases. Trimming removed 0 bases from V and 10 bases from J; junction bases left unmatched: 12. The CDR3 spans 16 residues. CDR1 SGHTA and CDR2 FQGTGA come from the germline V gene. The CDR3 bases are TGTGCCAGCAGCTTAACTTTAGCCGTAGGGGGCGAGGAGCAGTTCTTC. Its protein is CASSLTLAVGGEEQFF.

This chain joins TRBV9 and TRBJ2-3; 11 bases fit TRBD1. The CDR3 consists of 16 residues. J was trimmed by 3 bases and V by 2 bases; bases with no gene match: 5. Per the germline V gene, CDR1 is SGDLS and CDR2 is YYNGEE. DNA of the CDR3: TGTGCCAGCAGCGTCCAGGACAGGGGGCTTACAGATACGCAGTATTTT. Translation: CASSVQDRGLTDTQYF.

This chain connects TRBV18 to TRBJ2-1; TRBD1 aligns across 9 bases. The germline V gene encodes CDR1 KGHSH and CDR2 LQKENI. CDR3 size: 17 residues. The V and J ends lost 0 bases and 6 bases, in that order; junction bases with no gene match: 9. CDR3 bases: TGTGCCAGCTCACCACCTACCGGGACAGGGATAGCCAATGAGCAGTTCTTC. Translation gives CASSPPTGTGIANEQFF. The whole variable domain, remainder taken from reference TRBV18 and TRBJ2-1, is NAGVMQNPRHLVRRRGQEARLRCSPMKGHSHVYWYRQLPEEGLKFMVYLQKENIIDESGMPKERFSAEFPKEGPSILRIQQVVRGDSAAYFCASSPPTGTGIANEQFFGPGTRLTVL.

This rearrangement joins TRBV2 to TRBJ2-3; a weak D match, TRBD1 (5 bases). Between the trimmed V and J ends, which lost 1 base and 2 bases, there was a span of 7 bases. The CDR3 length is 14 residues. From germline, CDR1 is SNHLY and CDR2 FYNNEI. The CDR3 loop reads CASSEGQFTDTQYF. The CDR3 DNA reads as TGTGCCAGCAGTGAAGGACAGTTCACAGATACGCAGTATTTT.

In its sample, this clone was seen a few times. The chain employs TRBV28 and TRBJ1-1; D might be TRBD1 (5 bases). Germline V gene lookup returns CDR1 MDHEN and CDR2 SYDVKM. This CDR3 has 14 residues. V dropped 7 bases and J dropped 7 bases, with 19 bases sitting between them. DNA for the CDR3: TGTGCCAGCACTTTCATTGGCAGGGCGATTGAAGCTTTCTTT. Protein product: CASTFIGRAIEAFF.